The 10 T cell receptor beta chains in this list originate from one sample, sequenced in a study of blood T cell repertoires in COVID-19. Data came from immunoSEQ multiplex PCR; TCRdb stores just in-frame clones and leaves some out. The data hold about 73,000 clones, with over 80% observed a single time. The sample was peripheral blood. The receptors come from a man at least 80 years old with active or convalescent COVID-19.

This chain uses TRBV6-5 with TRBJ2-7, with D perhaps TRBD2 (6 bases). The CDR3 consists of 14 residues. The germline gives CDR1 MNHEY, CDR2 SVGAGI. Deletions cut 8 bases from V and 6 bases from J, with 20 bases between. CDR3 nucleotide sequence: TGTGCCAGCGGAGTGGGGGGACTTTCTTCCGAGCAGTACTTC. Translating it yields CASGVGGLSSEQYF.

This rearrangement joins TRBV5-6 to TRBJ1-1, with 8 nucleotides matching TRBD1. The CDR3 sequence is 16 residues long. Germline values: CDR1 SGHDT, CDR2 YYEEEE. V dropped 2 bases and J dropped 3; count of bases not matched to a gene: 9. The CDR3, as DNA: TGTGCCAGCAGCTTCTTGGCAGGGGGCGCATACACTGAAGCTTTCTTT. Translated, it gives CASSFLAGGAYTEAFF.

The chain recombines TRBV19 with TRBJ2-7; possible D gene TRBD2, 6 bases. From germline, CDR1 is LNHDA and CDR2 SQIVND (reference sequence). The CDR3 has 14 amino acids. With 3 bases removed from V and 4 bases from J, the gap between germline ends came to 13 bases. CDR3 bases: TGTGCCAGTAGTATCGGTACTAGCAATTACGAGCAGTACTTC. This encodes CASSIGTSNYEQYF.

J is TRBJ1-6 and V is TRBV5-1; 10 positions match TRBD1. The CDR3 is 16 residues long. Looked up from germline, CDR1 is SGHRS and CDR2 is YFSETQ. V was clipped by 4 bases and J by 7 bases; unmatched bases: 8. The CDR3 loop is CASSVTGTGENSPLHF. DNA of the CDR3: TGCGCCAGCAGCGTGACCGGGACAGGGGAGAATTCACCCCTCCACTTT.

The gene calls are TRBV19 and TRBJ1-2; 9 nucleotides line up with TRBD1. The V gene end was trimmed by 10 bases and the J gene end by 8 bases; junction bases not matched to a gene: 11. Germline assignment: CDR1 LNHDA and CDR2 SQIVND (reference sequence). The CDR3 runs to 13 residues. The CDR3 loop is CATEGPGQGGYTF. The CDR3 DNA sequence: TGTGCCACGGAAGGACCGGGACAGGGAGGCTACACCTTC.

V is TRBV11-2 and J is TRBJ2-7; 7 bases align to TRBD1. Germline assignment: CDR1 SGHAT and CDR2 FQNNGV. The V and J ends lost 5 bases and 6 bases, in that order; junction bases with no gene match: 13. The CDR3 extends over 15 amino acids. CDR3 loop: CASSTYRGRSGEQYF. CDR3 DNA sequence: TGTGCCAGCAGCACCTACAGGGGTCGGTCGGGCGAGCAGTACTTC.

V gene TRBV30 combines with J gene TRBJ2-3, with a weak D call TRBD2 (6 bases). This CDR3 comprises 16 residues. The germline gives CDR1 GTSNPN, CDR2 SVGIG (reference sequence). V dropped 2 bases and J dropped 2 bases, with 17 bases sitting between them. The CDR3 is CAWSLIGGTYTDTQYF. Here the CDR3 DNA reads TGTGCCTGGAGTTTAATCGGGGGAACTTACACAGATACGCAGTATTTT. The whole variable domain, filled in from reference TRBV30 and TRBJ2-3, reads SQTIHQWPATLVQPVGSPLSLECTVEGTSNPNLYWYRQAAGRGLQLLFYSVGIGQISSEVPQNLSASRPQDRQFILSSKKLLLSDSGFYLCAWSLIGGTYTDTQYFGPGTRLTVL.

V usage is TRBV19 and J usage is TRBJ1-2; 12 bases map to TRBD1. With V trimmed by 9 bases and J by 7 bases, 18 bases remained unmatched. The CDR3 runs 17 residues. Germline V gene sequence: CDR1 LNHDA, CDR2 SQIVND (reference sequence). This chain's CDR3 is CASSPTFWGQGAGGYTF. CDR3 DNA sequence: TGTGCCAGCTCGCCGACCTTCTGGGGACAGGGGGCGGGTGGCTACACCTTC.

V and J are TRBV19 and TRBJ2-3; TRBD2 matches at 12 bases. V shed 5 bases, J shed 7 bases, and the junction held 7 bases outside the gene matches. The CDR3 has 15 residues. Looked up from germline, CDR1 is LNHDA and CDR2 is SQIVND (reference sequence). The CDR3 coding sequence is TGTGCCAGTAGTTCTAGCGGGGGGGCCTTATATACGCAGTATTTT. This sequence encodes CASSSSGGALYTQYF.

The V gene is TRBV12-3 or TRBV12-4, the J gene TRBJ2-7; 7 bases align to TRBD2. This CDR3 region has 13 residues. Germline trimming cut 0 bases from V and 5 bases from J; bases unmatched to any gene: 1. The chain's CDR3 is CASSLARGDEQYF. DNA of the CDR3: TGTGCCAGCAGTTTAGCCCGGGGGGACGAGCAGTACTTC.